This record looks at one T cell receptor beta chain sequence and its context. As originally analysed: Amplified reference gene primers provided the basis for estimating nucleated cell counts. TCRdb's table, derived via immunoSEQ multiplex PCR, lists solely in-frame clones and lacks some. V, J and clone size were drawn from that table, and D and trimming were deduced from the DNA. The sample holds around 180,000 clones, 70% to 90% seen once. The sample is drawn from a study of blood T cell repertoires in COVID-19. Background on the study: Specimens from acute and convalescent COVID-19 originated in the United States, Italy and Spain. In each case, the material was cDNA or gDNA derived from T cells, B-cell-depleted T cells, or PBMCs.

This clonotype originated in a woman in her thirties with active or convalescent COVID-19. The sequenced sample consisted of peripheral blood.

CDR3: CASSLDSEAFF. CDR3 coding DNA: TGTGCCAGCAGCTTAGACTCTGAAGCTTTCTTT. This chain connects TRBV11-3 to TRBJ1-1; no clear D. From germline, CDR1 is SGHNT and CDR2 YENEEA. V was shortened by 0 bases and J by 6 bases, with 2 bases between the two germline ends. The CDR3 runs 11 residues.